Below are 15 T cell receptor beta chains sequenced from a single sample in a study of CXCR3-negative and CXCR3-positive naive CD8 T cells. Each TRB cDNA library was prepared by 5' RACE (with UMI labels). TCRdb reprocessed the 5' RACE reads and stores each CDR3 protein as one record, lacking DNA. Its table records roughly 71,000 distinct CDR3 sequences. Sequencing was performed on naive CXCR3- CD8+ T cells from blood. The subset here: CD45RO-CCR7+CD27+CD95- naive CD8+ T cells lacking CXCR3 (TNR3-). All receptors derive from a human donor in good health. Some clones in this sample may be carry-over from other donors' samples.

The chain is built from TRBV30 and TRBJ2-1. The CDR3 is 11 amino acids. Germline-derived CDR1 and CDR2 are GTSNPN and SVGIG (reference sequence). CDR3 loop: CAWSFRYEQFF.

V usage is TRBV4-3 and J usage is TRBJ1-2; TCRdb's D call, TRBD1, is unchecked because there is no DNA. The germline CDR1 and CDR2 sequences are LGHNA and YSLEER. This CDR3 has 15 amino acids. The CDR3 region is CASSQDEGLDYGYTF.

The chain links TRBV6-2 or TRBV6-3 to TRBJ2-7. The germline V gene encodes CDR1 MNHEY and CDR2 SVGEGT. The CDR3 is made up of 13 amino acids. CDR3 sequence: CASSYLSSYEQYF.

This rearrangement joins TRBV29-1 to TRBJ2-7. Germline V gene sequence: CDR1 SQVTM, CDR2 ANQGSEA. The CDR3 covers 13 residues. CDR3 in amino acids: CSVNQPSSYEQYF.

The chain couples TRBV25-1 to TRBJ1-2; as DNA is missing, the TRBD1 call by TCRdb cannot be tested. The CDR3 consists of 12 residues. Germline-derived CDR1 and CDR2 are MGHDK and SYGVNS. The CDR3 sequence: CASSSGKDGYTF.

The genes are TRBV20-1 and TRBJ1-2; TCRdb's D gene call, TRBD1, goes unchecked for lack of DNA. This CDR3 has 14 residues. Looked up from germline, CDR1 is DFQATT and CDR2 is SNEGSKA (reference sequence). The chain's CDR3 is CSARDAQGNYGYTF.

V is TRBV11-2 and J is TRBJ2-7; TCRdb picks TRBD1, but there is no DNA to check that call. The CDR3 is 14 amino acids. The V gene's germline CDR1 is SGHAT and CDR2 FQNNGV. CDR3 sequence: CASSFGTGSYEQYF.

The chain recombines TRBV9 with TRBJ1-1. The CDR3 is 13 amino acids. Looked up from germline, CDR1 is SGDLS and CDR2 is YYNGEE. The CDR3 sequence: CASSHLANTEAFF.

V usage is TRBV28 and J usage is TRBJ2-7. This CDR3 is 14 amino acids long. Germline CDR1 is MDHEN and CDR2 is SYDVKM. This CDR3 is CASSLIHSSYEQYF.

The chain recombines TRBV6-6 with TRBJ2-7; without DNA, the TCRdb call of TRBD2 cannot be checked. Per the germline V gene, CDR1 is MNHNY and CDR2 is SVGAGI (reference sequence). The CDR3 is made up of 17 amino acids. The CDR3: CASSYTSLAGGVYEQYF.

The V call is TRBV7-9, the J call TRBJ1-2; TCRdb's D call, TRBD1, is unchecked because there is no DNA. CDR3 length: 15 residues. Germline V gene lookup returns CDR1 SEHNR and CDR2 FQNEAQ (reference sequence). The CDR3 reads CASRGRDRDHYGYTF.

The CDR3 here is CSVAGPDTQYF. V is TRBV29-1 and J is TRBJ2-3. This CDR3 comprises 11 residues. Per the germline V gene, CDR1 is SQVTM and CDR2 is ANQGSEA.

V gene TRBV13 combines with J gene TRBJ2-3; checking the TCRdb D call of TRBD1 is not possible without DNA. The CDR3 has 16 residues. In germline, CDR1 is PRHDT, CDR2 FYEKMQ (reference sequence). The CDR3 loop is CASSLGGDPSTDTQYF.

The chain combines TRBV5-1 with TRBJ2-7; TCRdb lists TRBD1, though no DNA is available to test this call. The CDR3 spans 15 residues. Germline V lookup: CDR1 SGHRS, CDR2 YFSETQ. CDR3 loop: CASSAYGTPSPEQYF.

The genes are TRBV7-2 and TRBJ2-5; TCRdb indicates TRBD2, and absent DNA this call remains unverified. CDR3 length: 15 residues. Germline CDR1 is SGHTA and CDR2 is FQGNSA. CDR3 sequence reads: CASSLAAGGLSTQYF.